What follows is one TCR beta chain and its context. Antigen: not known. The study ran its PCR with 60 Vbeta and 13 Jbeta primers. Original processing methods: Approximately 73 million unique TCR beta chains, roughly 10 million shared, were counted in a later analysis. Sequenced by immunoSEQ multiplex PCR; TCRdb stores in-frame clones only, minus some. That table furnishes V, J and clone size, whereas the DNA furnished D and trimming. The sample contains over 80,000 clones, around 81% of which appear only once. This sample was included in a study of cytomegalovirus exposure and HLA in healthy donors. Overall study results and limits: Prediction of most subjects' HLA-A and HLA-B alleles by TCR beta sequences was reportedly accurate. TRBV6-2, TRBV6-3 and other indistinguishable V segments were excluded.

Despite likely unrecorded immune exposures, the donors were nominally healthy at the time of sampling. V was trimmed by 5 bases and J by 1 base, leaving 11 bases between them. The CDR3 sequence is 14 residues long. Germline CDR1 reads SGHAT; CDR2 reads FQNNGV. This receptor was taken from a man in his forties or fifties in good health and CMV-seropositive. The rearrangement links TRBV11-2 to TRBJ1-1; possibly TRBD1 for D (5 bases). Sequencing input: PBMCs. For the CDR3, the DNA is TGTGCCAGCAGCCTTACCGGACAGAACACTGAAGCTTTCTTT. This codes for CASSLTGQNTEAFF.